This is a list of T cell receptor beta chains from one sample in a study of tumor-infiltrating lymphocytes in primary liver carcinoma. Via MiXCR, TCRdb re-called the multiplex PCR reads, giving one row per CDR3 protein. This sample yields 300,000 to 400,000 distinct CDR3 sequences, of which roughly 61% are seen a single time; about 6.1% belongs to the top ten. Material: peripheral blood. The receptors here all came from a middle-aged man with primary liver carcinoma and hepatitis B virus infection. Each CDR3 is given with its conserved first and last residue. A D gene is named only where the DNA matches it firmly. Clone size is shown for a subset of rows, as once, few, many or a class of expanded clone.

CSVRFTGGKLFF	TGCAGCGTTCGCTTCACAGGGGGTAAACTGTTTTTT	TRBJ1-4	many	TRBD1	12	TRBV29-1
CATRPTGVNEQFF	TGTGCCACCAGACCGACAGGGGTCAATGAGCAGTTCTTC	TRBJ2-1	-	TRBD1	13	TRBV6-2/TRBV6-3
CASKASGRKSGENIQYF	TGTGCCAGCAAGGCTAGCGGGAGGAAGTCCGGAGAAAACATTCAGTACTTC	TRBJ2-4	many	TRBD2	17	TRBV6-5
CASRETSGRGGNTGELFF	TGTGCCAGCAGGGAGACTAGCGGGAGAGGTGGGAACACCGGGGAGCTGTTTTTT	TRBJ2-2	many	TRBD2	18	TRBV6-6
CASSLSSGSAYEQYF	TGTGCCAGCAGCTTGTCCAGCGGGAGTGCCTACGAGCAGTACTTC	TRBJ2-7	many	TRBD2	15	TRBV5-4
CASSYWDRAYNEQFF	TGTGCCAGCAGTTACTGGGACAGGGCTTACAATGAGCAGTTCTTC	TRBJ2-1	many	TRBD1	15	TRBV6-7
CASSRTFNEQFF	TGCGCCAGCAGCAGGACGTTCAATGAGCAGTTCTTC	TRBJ2-1	few	-	12	TRBV5-1
CASGQYPGPRGYNERFF	TGCGCTAGCGGCCAGTATCCGGGACCCCGAGGATACAATGAGCGGTTCTTC	TRBJ2-1	-	-	17	TRBV4-1
CASSQVGTDIYNEQFF	TGTGCCAGCAGCCAAGTAGGGACAGATATTTACAATGAGCAGTTCTTC	TRBJ2-1	-	TRBD1	16	TRBV4-2
CASSSGLAGTGELF	TGTGCCAGCAGCTCGGGACTAGCGGGCACCGGGGAGCTGTTT	TRBJ2-2	-	TRBD2	14	TRBV11-2
CASSLTDSDNEQFF	TGTGCCAGTAGTCTCACGGACAGCGACAATGAGCAGTTCTTC	TRBJ2-1	-	-	14	TRBV19
CASSSSRQGRQETKYF	TGTGCCAGCAGCAGCTCGAGGCAAGGACGCCAAGAGACCAAGTACTTC	TRBJ2-5	-	-	16	TRBV11-3
CASSFLGQPLQDEQFF	TGCGCCAGCAGCTTTTTGGGACAGCCTCTACAGGATGAGCAGTTCTTC	TRBJ2-1	once	TRBD1	16	TRBV5-1
CASSQDRRQSNTGELFF	TGCGCCAGCAGCCAAGATCGCCGACAGAGTAACACCGGGGAGCTGTTTTTT	TRBJ2-2	many	-	17	TRBV4-1
CALSGGLVHNEQFF	TGTGCCCTATCGGGGGGGCTGGTTCACAATGAGCAGTTCTTC	TRBJ2-1	-	TRBD2	14	TRBV28
CASSHADSAGPWELFF	TGCGCCAGCAGCCACGCCGACAGTGCAGGGCCCTGGGAGCTGTTTTTT	TRBJ2-2	-	-	16	TRBV4-1
CAISEGMRENFYKQYF	TGTGCCATCAGTGAGGGTATGAGGGAGAATTTTTACAAGCAGTACTTC	TRBJ2-7	-	-	16	TRBV10-3
CARIRVSGSLNEQFF	TGTGCCAGGATACGGGTTAGCGGGAGTTTGAATGAGCAGTTCTTC	TRBJ2-1	-	TRBD2	15	TRBV2
CASSLDADSGNTIYF	TGTGCCAGCAGCTTAGATGCTGACTCTGGAAACACCATATATTTT	TRBJ1-3	few	-	15	TRBV7-9
CASSMVGRPWDGYTF	TGTGCCAGTAGTATGGTGGGCAGACCTTGGGATGGCTACACCTTC	TRBJ1-2	-	-	15	TRBV19
CASTDPPGLAGSGANVLTF	TGTGCCAGCACAGACCCACCGGGACTAGCGGGCTCTGGGGCCAACGTCCTGACTTTC	TRBJ2-6	few	TRBD2	19	TRBV6-1
CASSALGILSGNTIYF	TGTGCCAGCAGTGCGCTCGGGATCCTCTCTGGAAACACCATATATTTT	TRBJ1-3	once	-	16	TRBV28
CASSVGPSDEQFF	TGTGCCAGCAGCGTCGGGCCTAGCGATGAGCAGTTCTTC	TRBJ2-1	many	-	13	TRBV5-4
CASSLGDQPQHF	TGTGCCAGCAGCTTAGGCGATCAGCCCCAGCATTTT	TRBJ1-5	medium-sized	-	12	TRBV12-3/TRBV12-4
CAISESSNQPQHF	TGTGCCATCAGTGAGTCGAGTAATCAGCCCCAGCATTTT	TRBJ1-5	many	-	13	TRBV10-3
CASSPLGQSYEQYF	TGCGCCAGCAGCCCGCTGGGACAATCCTACGAGCAGTACTTC	TRBJ2-7	-	-	14	TRBV5-1
CASSFRAFSAVLYEQYF	TGTGCCAGCAGCTTTCGGGCTTTTAGCGCGGTCCTCTACGAGCAGTACTTC	TRBJ2-7	few	-	17	TRBV7-8
CASSFPGLAGPLDTQYF	TGTGCCAGCAGTTTCCCCGGGCTAGCGGGTCCCTTGGATACGCAGTATTTT	TRBJ2-3	-	TRBD2	17	TRBV28
CASSAAGASFRSSYEQYF	TGTGCCAGCAGCGCAGCGGGAGCCTCTTTTCGGAGCTCATACGAGCAGTACTTC	TRBJ2-7	-	TRBD2	18	TRBV11-2
CVSSRNRDGTAFFSYNSPLHF	TGTGTCAGCAGTAGAAACAGGGATGGCACTGCCTTCTTCTCCTATAATTCACCCCTCCACTTT	TRBJ1-6	-	-	21	TRBV6-5
CARSQVGGSGGLFF	TGCGCCAGGAGCCAAGTCGGGGGGTCCGGGGGGCTGTTTTTT	TRBJ2-2	-	TRBD2	14	TRBV4-3
CASSQEGRGKQFF	TGCGCCAGCAGCCAAGAGGGCAGGGGAAAGCAGTTCTTC	TRBJ2-1	many	-	13	TRBV4-1
CASSKTWANPGELFF	TGTGCTAGCAGCAAAACCTGGGCAAACCCCGGGGAGCTGTTTTTT	TRBJ2-2	-	-	15	TRBV11-1
CASIIWDTGELFF	TGTGCCAGCATCATATGGGACACCGGGGAGCTGTTTTTT	TRBJ2-2	-	-	13	TRBV11-3
CASSLGTGAFF	TGTGCCAGCAGCTTAGGTACTGGAGCTTTCTTC	TRBJ1-1	-	-	11	TRBV11-2
CVSSTMGQNSEQFF	TGTGTCAGCAGTACTATGGGACAAAACAGTGAGCAGTTCTTC	TRBJ2-1	-	-	14	TRBV11-2
CASSSPGTRSGEQYF	TGTGCCAGCAGCTCCCCGGGGACTCGTTCGGGCGAGCAGTACTTC	TRBJ2-7	-	-	15	TRBV28
CASSKGTSGTETQYF	TGTGCCAGCAGTAAAGGGACTAGCGGGACAGAGACCCAGTACTTC	TRBJ2-5	-	TRBD2	15	TRBV28
CASSLGQAGRETQHF	TGTGCCAGCAGCCTGGGACAAGCGGGACGAGAGACCCAGCACTTC	TRBJ2-5	-	-	15	TRBV11-3
CASSLDRAGSTGEPFF	TGTGCCAGCAGCCTGGACAGGGCGGGAAGCACCGGGGAGCCGTTTTTT	TRBJ2-2	-	TRBD1	16	TRBV11-2
CASSSRQSLEETQYF	TGCGCCAGCAGCTCCAGACAGAGCTTGGAGGAGACCCAGTACTTC	TRBJ2-5	-	-	15	TRBV13
CASSPSITESEQYF	TGCGCCAGCAGCCCAAGCATTACAGAAAGCGAGCAGTACTTC	TRBJ2-7	-	-	14	TRBV5-1
CASSLGGLVTGELFF	TGTGCCAGCAGCTTGGGGGGGCTTGTCACCGGGGAGCTGTTTTTT	TRBJ2-2	many	-	15	TRBV11-2
CGSSTQVDSYEQYF	TGTGGCAGCAGCACCCAGGTGGATTCCTACGAGCAGTACTTC	TRBJ2-7	once	-	14	TRBV11-2
CAISDRGTEQYF	TGCGCCATCAGTGACAGGGGGACTGAGCAGTACTTC	TRBJ2-7	-	TRBD1	12	TRBV10-1
CATLREGYTF	TGTGCCACCCTCAGGGAGGGCTACACCTTC	TRBJ1-2	-	-	10	TRBV28
CTSSQDELAGCEQYF	TGCACCAGCAGCCAAGATGAGCTAGCGGGCTGCGAGCAGTACTTC	TRBJ2-7	-	-	15	TRBV1
CASTPSNGKNIQYF	TGTGCCAGCACCCCCTCTAACGGTAAAAACATTCAGTACTTC	TRBJ2-4	once	-	14	TRBV11-2
CASSSAGGRETQYF	TGTGCTAGCAGCTCCGCGGGGGGGCGAGAGACCCAGTACTTC	TRBJ2-5	-	TRBD2	14	TRBV11-2
CASSLSYTGDTIYF	TGTGCCAGCAGCTTGTCCTACACTGGAGACACCATATATTTT	TRBJ1-3	-	-	14	TRBV11-2
CASSQDTGVSGYGYTF	TGCGCCAGCAGCCAAGATACAGGGGTTAGTGGATATGGCTACACCTTC	TRBJ1-2	many	TRBD1	16	TRBV4-3
CASSAKDPYEQYF	TGTGCCAGCAGCGCCAAGGATCCCTACGAGCAGTACTTC	TRBJ2-7	-	-	13	TRBV7-9
CAISDPGRTQETQYF	TGTGCCATCAGTGACCCGGGACGAACCCAAGAGACCCAGTACTTC	TRBJ2-5	-	-	15	TRBV10-3
CASSYRPRSVGELFF	TGTGCCAGCAGCTACCGGCCTAGGAGCGTCGGGGAGCTATTTTTT	TRBJ2-2	-	-	15	TRBV11-1
CAGSLDSRLADTKYF	TGTGCCGGCAGCTTAGATAGCAGGTTAGCCGATACGAAGTATTTT	TRBJ2-3	-	-	15	TRBV11-2
CASTQDYCNQPQHF	TGTGCCAGCACTCAAGACTATTGCAATCAGCCCCAGCATTTT	TRBJ1-5	once	-	14	TRBV12-3/TRBV12-4
CASSLGLGLADSSYNEQFF	TGTGCCAGCAGCTTAGGCCTAGGACTAGCGGACAGCTCCTACAATGAGCAGTTCTTC	TRBJ2-1	few	TRBD2	19	TRBV13